This T cell receptor (beta chain) was identified during a study of regulatory T cells in long-lasting Graves disease. To note about this clonotype: Its specificity is not known. This may stem from a read error, because a much larger clone lies one nucleotide away.

The CDR3 contains 13 residues. V was pared by 3 bases and J by 4 bases, with 12 bases between. Germline V gene data show CDR1 as DFQATT and CDR2 as SNEGSKA (reference sequence). Through Arm-PCR of CDR3 regions and iRepertoire HTBI primers, TCR beta libraries were built. TCRdb itself ran the multiplex PCR reads through MiXCR, one entry per CDR3 protein. The sample contains almost 350,000 distinct CDR3 sequences, roughly 21% of which appear only once. Study results and limitations: The TCR repertoire of persistent Graves' patients was less diverse than that of newly diagnosed ones. TRBV28, TRBJ1-2 and TRBJ2-5 emerged as the favored segments in persistent disease. Newly diagnosed patients shared about 950 public clonotypes; persistent patients shared 2,500 to 3,000.

Time point here: persistent/refractory GD, antithyroid drugs over 5 years with positive TRAb. Preparation of the TCR library used RNA extracted from PBMCs. The patients were drawn from one endocrinology department in Xi'an, China. The chain is built from TRBV20-1 and TRBJ1-1; possible D gene TRBD1, 6 bases. The sequences come from peripheral blood mononuclear cells (PBMCs), collected when the disease was refractory, from a patient treated with antithyroid drugs. This sequence was found in a female donor with Graves disease. The CDR3 DNA sequence: TGCAGTGCTAGTGGACAGATGAGCACTGAAGCTTTCTTT. Protein: CSASGQMSTEAFF.